Described below is a single T cell receptor (beta chain) sequence and its context. The antigen is unknown. Each cDNA molecule in the library carried unique molecular identifiers. MiXCR, run by TCRdb on the RACE reads, gives a single entry per CDR3 protein. The sample has tens of thousands of distinct CDR3 sequences, 9.3% seen once. The entry originates in a study of human T cells and chemical hapten exposure. Study-wide results and limits: Alopecia was present in the donors, so their immune response may differ from healthy people's. Once DPC sensitization occurred, TCRs above 1 in 1000 frequency showed no change.

Time point described: patch test 1, 2 weeks after DPC sensitization. Treatment here: therapeutic diphenylcyclopropenone sensitization with weekly scalp DPC. Suited to DPC and affected by alopecia, the donors ranged from 18 to 70 years old. Trimming took off 2 bases at V and 8 bases at J, with 15 bases between the two ends. The germline V gene encodes CDR1 MDHEN and CDR2 SYDVKM. The CDR3 runs 15 residues. Sequencing was performed on whole blood, taken in connection with sensitization to the hapten diphenylcyclopropenone (DPC). The origin of this receptor is a woman between 45 and 65 years old with alopecia areata. Some clones in this sample may be carry-over from other donors' samples. The rearrangement links TRBV28 to TRBJ1-4; D might be TRBD1 (5 bases). The CDR3 coding sequence is TGTGCCAGCAGTTTAGTTAACCCGGGGGGGGAAAAACTGTTTTTT. Its protein is CASSLVNPGGEKLFF. The entire variable domain, with the rest obtained from reference TRBV28 and TRBJ1-4, is as follows: DVKVTQSSRYLVKRTGEKVFLECVQDMDHENMFWYRQDPGLGLRLIYFSYDVKMKEKGDIPEGYSVSREKKERFSLILESASTNQTSMYLCASSLVNPGGEKLFFGSGTQLSVL.